This paragraph covers one TCR beta chain sequence. V lost 6 bases and J lost 1, with 18 bases in between. There are 16 residues in the CDR3. From germline, CDR1 is MDHEN and CDR2 SYDVKM. This sample is drawn from a study of patients and donors after allogeneic stem cell transplantation. TCRdb used MiXCR to reprocess the RT-PCR reads, holding one entry per CDR3 protein. The sample consists of roughly 880,000 distinct CDR3 sequences, roughly 18% of them appearing once. Specimen: blood, either unsorted or a sorted T cell fraction (not recorded which). This TCR derives from a human donor who was either an allogeneic HSCT recipient or a stem cell or donor lymphocyte infusion donor (not recorded which). It is not recorded whose cells these are; they may come from a transplant donor. This chain connects TRBV28 to TRBJ2-5; possibly TRBD1 for D (5 bases). The CDR3 region is CASSPGHLLGQETQYF. For the CDR3, the DNA is TGTGCCAGCAGCCCCGGACACCTCTTAGGCCAAGAGACCCAGTACTTC.